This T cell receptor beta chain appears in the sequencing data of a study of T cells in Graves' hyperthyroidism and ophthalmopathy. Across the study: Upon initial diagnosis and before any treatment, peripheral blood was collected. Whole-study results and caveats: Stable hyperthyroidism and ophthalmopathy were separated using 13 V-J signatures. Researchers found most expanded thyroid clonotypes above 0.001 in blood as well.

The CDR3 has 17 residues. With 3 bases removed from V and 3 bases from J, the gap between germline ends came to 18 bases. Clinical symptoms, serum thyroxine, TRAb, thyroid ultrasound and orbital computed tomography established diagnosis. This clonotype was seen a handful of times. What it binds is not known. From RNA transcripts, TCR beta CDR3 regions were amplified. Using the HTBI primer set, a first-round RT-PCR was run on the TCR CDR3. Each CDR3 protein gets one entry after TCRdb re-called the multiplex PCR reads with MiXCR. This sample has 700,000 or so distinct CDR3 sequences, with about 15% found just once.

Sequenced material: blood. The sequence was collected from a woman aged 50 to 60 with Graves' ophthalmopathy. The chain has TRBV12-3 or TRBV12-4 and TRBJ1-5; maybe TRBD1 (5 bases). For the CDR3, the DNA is TGTGCCAGCAGTTTCTTTGGGGGAGGGCGGACCAATCAGCCCCAGCATTTT. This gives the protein CASSFFGGGRTNQPQHF.